These 5 T cell receptor beta chains came from one sample sequenced in a study of cytomegalovirus exposure and HLA in healthy donors (TCRdb year 2017). The library relied on the immunoSEQ multiplex PCR assay. The multiplex PCR relied on a mix of 60 forward primers for TCR Vbeta segments and 13 reverse primers for TCR Jbeta segments. In TCRdb, the immuneACCESS table is reduced to in-frame sequences with V and J assigned. These tables do not hold every clone; where another copy was compared, an unresolved V gene accounts for under half, and the others remain unexplained. The sample table shows 100,000 to 150,000 clones, and 65% to 80% are seen once. About 1.8% of the sample belongs to the ten largest clones. Sequencing input: PBMCs. These receptors all stem from a woman in her forties in good health and CMV-seronegative.

This chain links TRBV5-5 with TRBJ1-3, with TRBD1 identical over 7 bases. Germline CDR1 and CDR2: SGHKS and YYEKEE (reference sequence). Unmatched junction bases numbered 7, after V lost 1 base and J lost 0 bases. The CDR3 spans 17 residues. CDR3 amino acids: CASSLILAGGSGNTIYF. DNA of the CDR3: TGTGCCAGCAGCTTGATCCTCGCAGGGGGCTCTGGAAACACCATATATTTT.

This CDR3 reads CASSLGPGKGQPQHF. CDR3 nucleotides: TGTGCCAGCAGCTTAGGTCCAGGGAAGGGGCAGCCCCAGCATTTT. V usage is TRBV7-9 and J usage is TRBJ1-5; D might be TRBD1 (5 bases). The germline CDR1 and CDR2 sequences are SEHNR and FQNEAQ (reference sequence). V lost 1 base and J lost 7, with 14 bases in between. The CDR3 runs to 15 residues.

The CDR3 spells CASSLGTSGDEQYF. The CDR3 coding sequence is TGCGCCAGCAGCCTAGGCACTAGCGGGGACGAGCAGTACTTC. The chain uses TRBV5-1 and TRBJ2-5; 10 nucleotides match TRBD2. The J call is doubtful: the DNA matches TRBJ2-7 better. CDR3 length: 14 amino acids. CDR1 SGHRS and CDR2 YFSETQ come from the germline V gene.

The chain combines TRBV5-1 with TRBJ1-1, with TRBD1 matching 10 bases. V lost 0 bases to trimming and J lost 4 bases; unmatched junction nucleotides: 3. Germline lookup yields CDR1 SGHRS and CDR2 YFSETQ. The CDR3 loop spans 15 amino acids. CDR3 coding DNA: TGCGCCAGCAGCTTGGATGGACAGGGGGTCACTGAAGCTTTCTTT. It translates to CASSLDGQGVTEAFF.

The V gene is TRBV19, the J gene TRBJ1-5, with 8 bases identical to TRBD1. CDR3 size: 14 residues. CDR1 is LNHDA and CDR2 is SQIVND in the germline V gene (reference sequence). Trimming took 5 bases from V and 7 from J; bases not matched to a gene: 7. CDR3 residues: CASSHDRGSQPQHF. The CDR3 DNA reads TGTGCCAGTAGTCATGACAGGGGAAGCCAGCCCCAGCATTTT.